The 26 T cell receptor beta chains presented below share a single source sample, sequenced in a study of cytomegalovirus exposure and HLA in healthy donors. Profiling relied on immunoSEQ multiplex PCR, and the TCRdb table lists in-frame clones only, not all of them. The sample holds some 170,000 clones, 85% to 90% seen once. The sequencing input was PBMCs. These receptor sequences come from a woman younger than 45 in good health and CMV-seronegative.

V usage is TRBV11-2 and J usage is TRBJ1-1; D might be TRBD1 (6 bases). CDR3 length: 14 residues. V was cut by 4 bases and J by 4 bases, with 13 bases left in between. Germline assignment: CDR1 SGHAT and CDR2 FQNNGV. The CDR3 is CASSSQGAITEAFF. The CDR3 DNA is TGTGCCAGCAGCTCACAGGGAGCCATCACTGAAGCTTTCTTT.

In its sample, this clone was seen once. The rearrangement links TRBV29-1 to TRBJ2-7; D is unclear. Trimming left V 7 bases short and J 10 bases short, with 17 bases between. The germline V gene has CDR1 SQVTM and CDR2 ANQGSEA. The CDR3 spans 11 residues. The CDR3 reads CSARDEPRQYF. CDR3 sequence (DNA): TGCAGCGCTCGCGATGAACCCCGTCAGTACTTC.

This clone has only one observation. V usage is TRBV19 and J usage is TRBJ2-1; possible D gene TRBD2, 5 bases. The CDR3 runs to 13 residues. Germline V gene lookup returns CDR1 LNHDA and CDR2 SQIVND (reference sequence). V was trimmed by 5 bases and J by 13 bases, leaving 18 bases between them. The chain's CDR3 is CASSSPTGSRQFF. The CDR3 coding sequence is TGTGCCAGTAGTTCCCCGACGGGGTCCCGACAGTTCTTC.

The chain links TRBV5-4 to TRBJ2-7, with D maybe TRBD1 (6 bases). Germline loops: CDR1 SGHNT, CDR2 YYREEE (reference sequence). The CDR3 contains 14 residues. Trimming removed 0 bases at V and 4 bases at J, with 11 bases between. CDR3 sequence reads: CASSLAGTPYEQYF. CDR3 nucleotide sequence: TGTGCCAGCAGCTTGGCCGGGACACCGTACGAGCAGTACTTC.

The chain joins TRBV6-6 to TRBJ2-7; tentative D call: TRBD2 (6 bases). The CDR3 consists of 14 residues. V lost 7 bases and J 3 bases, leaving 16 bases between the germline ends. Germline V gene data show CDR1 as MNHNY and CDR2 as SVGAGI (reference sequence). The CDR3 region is CASTPASENYEQYF. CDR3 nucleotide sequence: TGTGCCAGCACGCCCGCTAGCGAGAACTACGAGCAGTACTTC.

The CDR3 region is CASSQRAGPSGTEAFF. CDR3 coding DNA: TGTGCCAGCAGCCAAAGGGCAGGGCCGTCTGGGACTGAAGCTTTCTTT. The J gene is TRBJ1-1, the V gene TRBV14; a possible D gene is TRBD1 (5 bases). There are 16 residues in the CDR3. Between the trimmed V and J ends, which lost 2 bases and 5 bases, there was a span of 18 bases. CDR1 SGHDN and CDR2 FVKESK come from the germline V gene.

CDR3 DNA sequence: TGTGCCAGCAGTGACGGAGGTGCGGGACTAGCTATCTACGAGCAGTACTTC. It yields the protein CASSDGGAGLAIYEQYF. The V call is TRBV25-1, the J call TRBJ2-7; the match to TRBD2 covers 9 bases. After removal of 3 bases from V and 3 bases from J, the junction contained 12 bases not matched to a gene. This CDR3 is built from 17 residues. Looked up from germline, CDR1 is MGHDK and CDR2 is SYGVNS.

The chain's CDR3 is CASSLVLGGRSEKLFF. For the CDR3, the DNA is TGCGCCAGCAGCTTGGTTTTGGGGGGTCGAAGTGAAAAACTGTTTTTT. This chain connects TRBV5-1 to TRBJ1-4, with a possible D match to TRBD1 (5 bases). Trimming removed 0 bases at V and 7 bases at J, with 16 bases between. The germline V gene has CDR1 SGHRS and CDR2 YFSETQ. The CDR3 is 16 amino acids. Full variable domain (missing parts from reference TRBV5-1 and TRBJ1-4): KAGVTQTPRYLIKTRGQQVTLSCSPISGHRSVSWYQQTPGQGLQFLFEYFSETQRNKGNFPGRFSGRQFSNSRSEMNVSTLELGDSALYLCASSLVLGGRSEKLFFGSGTQLSVL.

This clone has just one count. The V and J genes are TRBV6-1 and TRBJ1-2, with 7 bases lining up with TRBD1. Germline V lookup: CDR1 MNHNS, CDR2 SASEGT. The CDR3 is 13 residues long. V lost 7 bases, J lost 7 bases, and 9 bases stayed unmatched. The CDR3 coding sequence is TGTGCCAGCATCCAGGACAGGCTTGGTGGCTACACCTTC. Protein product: CASIQDRLGGYTF.

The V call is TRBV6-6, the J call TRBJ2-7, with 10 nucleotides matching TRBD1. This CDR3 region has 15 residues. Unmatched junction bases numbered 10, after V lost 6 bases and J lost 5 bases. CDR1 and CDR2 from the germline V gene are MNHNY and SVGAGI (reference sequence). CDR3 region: CASSHRDRGSHEQYF. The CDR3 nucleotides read TGTGCCAGCAGCCACCGGGACAGGGGATCCCACGAGCAGTACTTC.

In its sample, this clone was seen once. The CDR3 coding sequence is TGTGCCAGCAGCTCGACAGAGACAGATTATGGCTACACCTTC. It translates to CASSSTETDYGYTF. This sequence joins TRBV7-8 and TRBJ1-2; possible D gene TRBD1, 5 bases. CDR3 length: 14 amino acids. V lost 4 bases to trimming and J lost 5 bases, with 14 bases between them. Per germline, CDR1 SGHVS and CDR2 FQNEAQ. The full variable domain, completed using reference TRBV7-8 and TRBJ1-2, is GAGVSQSPRYKVAKRGQDVALRCDPISGHVSLFWYQQALGQGPEFLTYFQNEAQLDKSGLPSDRFFAERPEGSVSTLKIQRTQQEDSAVYLCASSSTETDYGYTFGSGTRLTVV.

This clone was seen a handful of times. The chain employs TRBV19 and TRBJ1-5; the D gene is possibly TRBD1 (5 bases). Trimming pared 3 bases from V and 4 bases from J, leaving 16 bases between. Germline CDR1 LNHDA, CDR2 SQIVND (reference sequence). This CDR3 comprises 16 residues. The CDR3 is CASSMVGVAGNQPQHF. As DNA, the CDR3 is TGTGCCAGTAGTATGGTAGGTGTGGCAGGGAATCAGCCCCAGCATTTT.

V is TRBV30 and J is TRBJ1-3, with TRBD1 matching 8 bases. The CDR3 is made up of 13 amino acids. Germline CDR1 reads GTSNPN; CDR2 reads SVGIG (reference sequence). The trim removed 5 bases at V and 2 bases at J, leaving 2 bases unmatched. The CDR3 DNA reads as TGTGCCTGGGACAGGGGTGCTGGAAACACCATATATTTT. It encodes CAWDRGAGNTIYF.

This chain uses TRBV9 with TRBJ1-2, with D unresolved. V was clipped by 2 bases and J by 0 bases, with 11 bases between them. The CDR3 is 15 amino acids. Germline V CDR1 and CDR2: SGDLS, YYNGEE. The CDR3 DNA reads TGTGCCAGCAGCGTGACCCCTAGTACTAACTATGGCTACACCTTC. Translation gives CASSVTPSTNYGYTF.

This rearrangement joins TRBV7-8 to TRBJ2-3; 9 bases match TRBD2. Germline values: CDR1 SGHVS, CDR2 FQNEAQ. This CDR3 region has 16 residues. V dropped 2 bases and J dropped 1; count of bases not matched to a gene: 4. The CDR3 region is CASSLTLAGGTDTQYF. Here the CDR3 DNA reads TGTGCCAGCAGCTTAACGTTAGCGGGGGGCACAGATACGCAGTATTTT.

The CDR3 bases are TGCGCCAGCAGTGAATGGCAGGGGGCCAACTACGAGCAGTACTTC. Amino acid sequence: CASSEWQGANYEQYF. The chain employs TRBV10-2 and TRBJ2-7, with 8 positions matching TRBD1. The CDR3 is made up of 15 amino acids. Germline CDR1 reads WSHSY; CDR2 reads SAAADI. V lost 3 bases, J lost 3 bases, and 7 bases stayed unmatched.

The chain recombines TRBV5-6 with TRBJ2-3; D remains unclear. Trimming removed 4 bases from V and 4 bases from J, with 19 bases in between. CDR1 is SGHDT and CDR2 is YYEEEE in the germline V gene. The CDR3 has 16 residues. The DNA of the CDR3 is TGTGCCAGCAGCCCTCGAGGAAGGCGCGGTTCAGATACGCAGTATTTT. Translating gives CASSPRGRRGSDTQYF.

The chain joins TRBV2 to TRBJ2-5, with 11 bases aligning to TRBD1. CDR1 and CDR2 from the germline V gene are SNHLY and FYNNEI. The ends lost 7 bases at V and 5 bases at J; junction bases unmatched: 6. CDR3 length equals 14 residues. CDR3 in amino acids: CASTSGTGGETQYF. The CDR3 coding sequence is TGTGCCAGCACGTCGGGGACAGGGGGGGAGACCCAGTACTTC.

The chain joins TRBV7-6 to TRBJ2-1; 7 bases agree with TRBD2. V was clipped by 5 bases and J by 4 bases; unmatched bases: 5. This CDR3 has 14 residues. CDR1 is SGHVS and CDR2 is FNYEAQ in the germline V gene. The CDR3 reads CASSQLRGYNEQFF. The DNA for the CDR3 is TGTGCCAGCAGCCAATTGCGGGGGTACAATGAGCAGTTCTTC.

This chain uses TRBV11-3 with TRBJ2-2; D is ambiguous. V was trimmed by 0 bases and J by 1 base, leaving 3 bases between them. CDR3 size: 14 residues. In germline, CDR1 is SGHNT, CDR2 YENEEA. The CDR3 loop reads CASSLDWNTGELFF. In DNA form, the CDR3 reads TGTGCCAGCAGCTTAGACTGGAACACCGGGGAGCTGTTTTTT.

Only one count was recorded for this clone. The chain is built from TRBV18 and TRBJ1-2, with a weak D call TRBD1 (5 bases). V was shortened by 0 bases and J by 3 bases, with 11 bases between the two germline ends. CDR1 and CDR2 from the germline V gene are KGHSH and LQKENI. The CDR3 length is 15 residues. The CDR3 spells CASSPPRAGHYGYTF. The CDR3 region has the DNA TGTGCCAGCTCACCACCTCGGGCAGGGCACTATGGCTACACCTTC.

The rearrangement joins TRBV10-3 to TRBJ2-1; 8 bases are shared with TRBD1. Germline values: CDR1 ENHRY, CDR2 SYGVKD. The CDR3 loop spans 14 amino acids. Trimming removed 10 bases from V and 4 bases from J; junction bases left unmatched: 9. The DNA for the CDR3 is TGTGCCACCGATCCGGGACAGGATTACAATGAGCAGTTCTTC. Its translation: CATDPGQDYNEQFF.

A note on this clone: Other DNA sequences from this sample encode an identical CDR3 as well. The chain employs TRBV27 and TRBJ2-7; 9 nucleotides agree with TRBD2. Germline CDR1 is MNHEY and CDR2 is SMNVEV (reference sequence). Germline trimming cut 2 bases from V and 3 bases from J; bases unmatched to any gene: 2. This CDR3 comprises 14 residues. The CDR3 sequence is CASSLSSGGYEQYF. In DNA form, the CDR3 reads TGTGCCAGCAGTTTAAGTAGCGGGGGCTACGAGCAGTACTTC.

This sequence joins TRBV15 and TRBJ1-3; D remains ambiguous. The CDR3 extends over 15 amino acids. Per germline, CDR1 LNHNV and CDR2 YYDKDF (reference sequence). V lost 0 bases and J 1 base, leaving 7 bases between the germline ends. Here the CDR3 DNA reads TGTGCCACCAGCAGAGATCGTTCTTCTGGAAACACCATATATTTT. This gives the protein CATSRDRSSGNTIYF. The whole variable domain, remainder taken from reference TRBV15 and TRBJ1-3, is DAMVIQNPRYQVTQFGKPVTLSCSQTLNHNVMYWYQQKSSQAPKLLFHYYDKDFNNEADTPDNFQSRRPNTSFCFLDIRSPGLGDTAMYLCATSRDRSSGNTIYFGEGSWLTVV.

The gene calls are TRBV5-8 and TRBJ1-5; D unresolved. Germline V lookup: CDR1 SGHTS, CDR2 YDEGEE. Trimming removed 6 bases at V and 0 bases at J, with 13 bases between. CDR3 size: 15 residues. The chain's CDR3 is CASNRGIISNQPQHF. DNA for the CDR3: TGTGCCAGCAATCGAGGGATTATTAGCAATCAGCCCCAGCATTTT.

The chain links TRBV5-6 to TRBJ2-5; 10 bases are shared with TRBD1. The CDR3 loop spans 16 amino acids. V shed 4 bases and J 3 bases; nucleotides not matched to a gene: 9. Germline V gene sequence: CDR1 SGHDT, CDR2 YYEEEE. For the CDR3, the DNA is TGTGCCAGCAGCCCATCGGGCGGGACAGGGGAAGAGACCCAGTACTTC. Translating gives CASSPSGGTGEETQYF.